The rows below give T cell receptor beta chains drawn from one sample of a study of Ad26.COV2.S vaccination and SARS-CoV-2 variants. Measured with immunoSEQ multiplex PCR; TCRdb has only the in-frame clones, and not every one. The sample lists 350,000 to 600,000 clones, roughly nine tenths occurring once. The specimen comprised peripheral blood, sampled in a trial of Ad26.COV2.S vaccine versus placebo. These receptors were taken from a person aged 18-65 years who received the Ad26.COV2.S COVID-19 vaccine or a placebo. CDR3s leave out the opening cysteine and the closing phenylalanine or tryptophan.

>TRBV7-9
ASSLDRGENIQY
>TRBV2
ASRQAEAF
>TRBV6-4
ASSEGSNQPQH
>TRBV25-1
ASSDPYPNRGGGYT
>TRBV12-3/TRBV12-4
ASSPDTNTEAF
>TRBV4-2
ASSQDRGNTIY
>TRBV4-1
ASSPITGSEQY
>TRBV11-2
ASSLSLGGMTEAF
>TRBV29-1
SVPLSGPQETQY
>TRBV5-6
ASSLRLYGYT
>TRBV6-6
ASSPRTGMNTEAF
>TRBV15
ATSRIVDTQY
>TRBV3-1/TRBV3-2
ASSQVVGSGNNEQF
>TRBV19
ASRWDTLSNQPQH
>TRBV24-1
ATSDSRGRTDTQY
>TRBV3-1/TRBV3-2
ASTQKGGNTIY
>TRBV3-1/TRBV3-2
ASSQDRYEQY
>TRBV27
ASSFRPLDGLSYNSPLH
>TRBV4-3
ASSQGIPGTSTDTQY
>TRBV3-1/TRBV3-2
ASSQDPGGGTPSTDTQY
>TRBV7-2
ASSLGWNNEQF
>TRBV10-2
ASSDIRGRSNQPQH
>TRBV6-5
ASIPQGWGRTEAF
>TRBV27
ASSSYIRGHTEAF
>TRBV21-1
ASSKYQGVKTGELF
>TRBV18
ASSPRRDPVQQY
>TRBV29-1
SVAGQGDSYEQY
>TRBV5-6
ASSLGTSGTDTQY
>TRBV6-5
ASRNRGGYNEQF
>TRBV11-1
ASSPGTGSFTDTQY
>TRBV6-2/TRBV6-3
ASSASGGQTPQY
>TRBV18
ASTTGLVITGELF
>TRBV7-7
ASSPLPDKIGGYT